The clone carrying this TCR beta chain was counted a few times. Antigen specificity is unknown. Germline CDR1 reads SGHDT; CDR2 reads YYEEEE. The CDR3 spans 16 residues. The trim removed 4 bases at V and 4 bases at J, leaving 7 bases unmatched. Single viable CD3+CD4+CD8-CD45RO+ cells were sorted as the memory CD4+ T cells. CD4+ T cells were isolated by positive magnetic selection. The data originate from a study of memory CD4+ T cells and cytomegalovirus serostatus. The overall study: Healthy Belgian adult donors included nine or ten CMV-positive and some 24 CMV-negative people.

Study-level points and caveats: Suggested: most of the CMV-linked TCR signature lies in CD4+ memory cells.

The protocol was immunoSEQ multiplex PCR, while the TCRdb copy is restricted to in-frame clones and leaves out a portion. The sample lists 61,000 or so clones, 60% to 85% seen once, with around 0.53% in the top ten. The receptor was derived from an adult in good health and CMV-seronegative. Some clones in this sample may be carry-over from other donors' samples. The V and J genes are TRBV5-6 and TRBJ1-6; 8 bases are shared with TRBD1. The sequencing sample was made of memory CD4+ T cells from blood. The CDR3 sequence is CASSRTGGSYNSPLHF. The CDR3 region has the DNA TGTGCCAGCAGCAGAACAGGGGGATCTTATAATTCACCCCTCCACTTT.